The source of this T cell receptor (beta chain) is a study of blood T cell repertoires in COVID-19. Looking at the study overall: Samples of COVID-19 (acute and convalescent) were obtained from the United States, Italy and Spain. Nucleic acid was either cDNA or gDNA, and it came from T cells, B-cell-depleted T cells, or PBMCs.

V gave up 1 base and J gave up 0 bases; unmatched junction bases: 2. CDR1 is SGHTA, CDR2 FQGNSA, per germline. The CDR3 runs 16 residues. The authors' processing: Estimated nucleated cell counts came from reference gene primer amplification. TCRdb keeps only in-frame clones here, not all; method: immunoSEQ multiplex PCR. Clone size and V and J calls were adopted from that table, with D and trimming inferred from the DNA. Among 65,000 to 80,000 clones, 90% were seen once, and the ten largest hold roughly 9.7%. Input material: peripheral blood. This sequence was found in a human donor in a cohort sampled during active COVID-19. The V gene is TRBV7-2, the J gene TRBJ2-1; 8 positions agree with TRBD2. CDR3 sequence reads: CASSLEAGGSYNEQFF. The CDR3 bases are TGTGCCAGCAGCTTAGAGGCGGGGGGCTCCTACAATGAGCAGTTCTTC.